In this sample, the clone carrying this T cell receptor beta chain turned up a few times. Its antigen is still unknown. Assay used: immunoSEQ multiplex PCR; TCRdb lists only in-frame clones, some missing. Here the sample spans about 2,200 clones, under 85% being singletons. This CDR3 region has 14 residues. Germline V gene lookup returns CDR1 SGHVS and CDR2 FQNEAQ. Trimming shortened V by 5 bases and J by 0 bases, and 11 bases separated the two germline ends. This sample is part of a study of CD8 T cell repertoires and HIV-1 epitope variants. This chain links TRBV7-8 with TRBJ2-7; D unclear. Sequencing was done on a sample of cultured CD8+ T cells derived from PBMCs. The sequence was obtained from a male donor with HIV. For the CDR3, the DNA is TGTGCCAGCAGCCGCGCGGCAGCCTCCTACGAGCAGTACTTC. This sequence encodes CASSRAAASYEQYF.